Presented here are 5 T cell receptor beta chains from one specimen sequenced in a study of identical twins. MiXCR, applied by TCRdb to the 5' RACE reads, yields one record per CDR3 protein. The sample yields 400,000 to 500,000 distinct CDR3 sequences, roughly 13% seen once. This same sample was also part of a study on yellow fever vaccine responses in identical twins.

The sequenced sample was CD4+ T cells sorted from blood. Source of these receptors: a young woman in good health.

This clonotype was observed at least ten times. The V gene is TRBV28, the J gene TRBJ2-3, with TRBD2 matching over 7 bases. CDR3 length equals 16 residues. Trimming took 6 bases from V and 1 from J; bases not matched to a gene: 10. Germline V CDR1 and CDR2: MDHEN, SYDVKM. CDR3 loop: CASRSVAGDRTDTQYF. The CDR3, as DNA: TGTGCCAGCAGATCCGTTGCGGGGGACCGCACAGATACGCAGTATTTT.

A few counts support this clonotype. J is TRBJ2-7 and V is TRBV5-1, with D perhaps matching TRBD2 (5 bases). CDR1 is SGHRS, CDR2 YFSETQ, per germline. This CDR3 has 12 residues. Between the trimmed V and J ends, which lost 1 base and 7 bases, there was a span of 9 bases. Here the CDR3 DNA reads TGCGCCAGCAGCTTGACCCGGGAAGAGCAGTACTTC. It yields the protein CASSLTREEQYF.

This sequence joins TRBV6-5 and TRBJ1-6; no definite D call. In germline, CDR1 is MNHEY, CDR2 SVGAGI. The CDR3 runs 12 residues. Trimming removed 6 bases from V and 14 bases from J, with 14 bases in between. The CDR3 sequence: CASRSGPEALHF. For the CDR3, the DNA is TGTGCCAGCAGATCCGGACCCGAGGCCCTCCACTTT.

The chain couples TRBV29-1 to TRBJ1-2, with 9 bases fitting TRBD1. The CDR3 runs 17 residues. V lost 3 bases, J lost 1 base, and 12 bases stayed unmatched. Germline V CDR1 and CDR2: SQVTM, ANQGSEA. CDR3 sequence reads: CSVEPNSGTGNNYGYTF. In DNA form, the CDR3 reads TGCAGCGTTGAGCCAAACTCCGGGACAGGGAATAACTATGGCTACACCTTC.

The chain links TRBV30 to TRBJ2-1; D is perhaps TRBD1 or TRBD2 (5 bases each). The CDR3 totals 14 residues. Germline V CDR1 and CDR2: GTSNPN, SVGIG (reference sequence). Trimming stripped 5 bases from V and 8 bases from J, with 19 bases between. Written as DNA, the CDR3 is TGTGCCTGGGGACTTTTGGGGCTGGGCGATGAGCAGTTCTTC. Its protein product is CAWGLLGLGDEQFF.